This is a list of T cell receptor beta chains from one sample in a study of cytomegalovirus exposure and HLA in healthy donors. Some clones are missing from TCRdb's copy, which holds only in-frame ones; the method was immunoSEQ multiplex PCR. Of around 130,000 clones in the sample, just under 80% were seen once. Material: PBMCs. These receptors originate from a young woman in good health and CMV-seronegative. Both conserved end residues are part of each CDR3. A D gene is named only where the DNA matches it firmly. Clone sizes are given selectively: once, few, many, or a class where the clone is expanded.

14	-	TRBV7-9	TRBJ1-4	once	TGTGCCAGCAGCTCCCGGACATCGAACGAAAAACTGTTTTTT	CASSSRTSNEKLFF
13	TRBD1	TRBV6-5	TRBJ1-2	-	TGTGCCAGCAGTCCGACAGGGAACTATGGCTACACCTTC	CASSPTGNYGYTF
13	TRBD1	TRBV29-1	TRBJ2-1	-	TGCAGCGCCGGGGACAGCTTCTACAATGAGCAGTTCTTC	CSAGDSFYNEQFF
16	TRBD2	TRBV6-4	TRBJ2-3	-	TGTGCCAGCAGTGAAGAGGCGGGAGGGAACACAGATACGCAGTATTTT	CASSEEAGGNTDTQYF
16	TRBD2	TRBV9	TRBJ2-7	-	TGTGCCAGCAGCGTAGCGGGGACTAGCGGCGTCTACGAGCAGTACTTC	CASSVAGTSGVYEQYF
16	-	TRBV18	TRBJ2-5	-	TGTGCCAGCTCACCTACTATCGGATCATACCAAGAGACCCAGTACTTC	CASSPTIGSYQETQYF
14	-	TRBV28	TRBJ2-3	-	TGTGCCAGCAGTTTTGAACTATCCACAGATACGCAGTATTTT	CASSFELSTDTQYF
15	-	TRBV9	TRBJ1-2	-	TGTGCCAGCAGCGTCCAGACAGATCCTTCCTATGGCTACACCTTC	CASSVQTDPSYGYTF
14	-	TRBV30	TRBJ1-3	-	TGTGCCTGGAGTCGGTCACTGAAAGGAAACACCATATATTTT	CAWSRSLKGNTIYF
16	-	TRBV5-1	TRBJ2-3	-	TGCGCCAGCAGCTTGACCGGGACGGAGGGCTCAGATACGCAGTATTTT	CASSLTGTEGSDTQYF
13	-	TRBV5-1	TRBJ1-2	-	TGCGCCAGCAGCATCGACAGGAACTATGGCTACACCTTC	CASSIDRNYGYTF
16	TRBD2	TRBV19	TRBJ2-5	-	TGTGCCAGTACCAAGTCCGGGACTAGCGGTCAAGAGACCCAGTACTTC	CASTKSGTSGQETQYF
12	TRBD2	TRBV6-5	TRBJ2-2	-	TGTGCCACACGGGAGGGGGCCGGGGAGCTGTTTTTT	CATREGAGELFF
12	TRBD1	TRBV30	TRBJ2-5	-	TGTGCCTTCCGGGACAGGGGGGAGACCCAGTACTTC	CAFRDRGETQYF
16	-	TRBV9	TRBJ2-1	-	TGTGCCAGCAGACTCCCGGGAGCGGGCTCCTACAATGAGCAGTTCTTC	CASRLPGAGSYNEQFF
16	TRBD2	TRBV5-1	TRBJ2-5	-	TGCGCCAGCAGCTTGGTAGGGAGTAGCGGGGGAGAGACCCAGTACTTC	CASSLVGSSGGETQYF
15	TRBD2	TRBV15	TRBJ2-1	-	TGTGCCACCAGTGCCCGGGCGGGAGGTTACAATGAGCAGTTCTTC	CATSARAGGYNEQFF
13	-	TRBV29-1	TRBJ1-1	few	TGCAGCGTTGTTGGGGGGGCGCGGACTGAAGCTTTCTTT	CSVVGGARTEAFF
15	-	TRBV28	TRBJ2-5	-	TGTGCCAGCAGTCGGGACTCGGGGTACCAAGAGACCCAGTACTTC	CASSRDSGYQETQYF
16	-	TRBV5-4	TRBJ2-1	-	TGTGCCTCGGCGGGGGCCGACCGGAGCTCCTACAATGAGCAGTTCTTC	CASAGADRSSYNEQFF
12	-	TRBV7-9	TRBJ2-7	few	TGTGCCAGCAGTTCAGGGTACTACGAGCAGTACTTC	CASSSGYYEQYF
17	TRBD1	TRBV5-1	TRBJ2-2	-	TGCGCCAGCATACTTGCCCCGGGACAGGGAAACACCGGGGAGCTGTTTTTT	CASILAPGQGNTGELFF
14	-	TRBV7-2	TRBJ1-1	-	TGTGCCAGCAGCCTAAACTCGGGTGCCACTGAAGCTTTCTTT	CASSLNSGATEAFF
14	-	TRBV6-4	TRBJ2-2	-	TGTGCCAGCAGCGCCGCGGCCCTCACCGGGGAGCTGTTTTTT	CASSAAALTGELFF
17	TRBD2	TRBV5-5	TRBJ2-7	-	TGTGCCAGCAGCTTGTCACTAGCGGGAGGGAGCTCCTACGAGCAGTACTTC	CASSLSLAGGSSYEQYF
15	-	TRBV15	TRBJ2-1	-	TGTGCCACCAGCAGTCGACACTCGCTGGGTAATGAGCAGTTCTTC	CATSSRHSLGNEQFF
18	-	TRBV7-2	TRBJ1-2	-	TGTGCCAGCAGCTTAGCGGCGACAGTCCCCCGAGGCCCCATTGGCTACACCTTC	CASSLAATVPRGPIGYTF
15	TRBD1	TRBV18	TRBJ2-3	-	TGTGCCAGCTCACCCCCGGGACAGGGGGGAGATACGCAGTATTTT	CASSPPGQGGDTQYF
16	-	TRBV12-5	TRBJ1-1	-	TGTGCTAGTGGCCTTCCGGGAGGGACCCCAAACACTGAAGCTTTCTTT	CASGLPGGTPNTEAFF
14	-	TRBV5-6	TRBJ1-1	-	TGTGCCAGCAGCTTGGCAGGTATGAACACTGAAGCTTTCTTT	CASSLAGMNTEAFF
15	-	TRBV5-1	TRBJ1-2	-	TGCGCCAGCTTCCCCTTCCCCGGGACTACCTATGGCTACACCTTC	CASFPFPGTTYGYTF
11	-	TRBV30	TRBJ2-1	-	TGTGCCTGGAGTCAGGACAGCTGGGGGTTCTTC	CAWSQDSWGFF
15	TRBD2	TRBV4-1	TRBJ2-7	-	TGCGCCAGCAGCCAAAGGACTAGCGGGAGAAACGAGCAGTACTTC	CASSQRTSGRNEQYF
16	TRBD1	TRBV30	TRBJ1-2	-	TGTGCCTGCCTCGAAGACCTCGGGACAGGGAGCTATGGCTACACCTTC	CACLEDLGTGSYGYTF
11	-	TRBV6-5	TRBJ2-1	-	TGTGCCAGCGTAGGCGGGTCTGAGCAGTTCTTC	CASVGGSEQFF
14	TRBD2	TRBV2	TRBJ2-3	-	TGTGCCAGCAGTGAGTTGGCTAGCGGGAGAGGGCGGTATTTT	CASSELASGRGRYF